Listed here is a single T cell receptor (beta chain). No antigen is known for it. These data come from a study of shared clonotypes between healthy human individuals. Repertoires were generated with immunoSEQ multiplex PCR, while TCRdb's copy carries only in-frame clones and drops some. The sample includes 600,000 to 750,000 clones, 72% of them seen just once. The study separated CD4+ cells into CD45RA+ naive and CD45RA-negative memory subsets. General study findings and limits: When naive CD4 clonotypes were compared across several donors, about 4.8% were shared.

Germline CDR1 reads MDHEN; CDR2 reads SYDVKM. V shed 6 bases and J shed 6 bases, with 15 bases lying between them. The CDR3 loop spans 14 amino acids. This TCR was recovered from a young woman in good health. The sample comprised memory CD4+ T cells sorted from blood. As to subset: CD45RA-negative fraction. V gene TRBV28 combines with J gene TRBJ2-1, with D maybe TRBD2 (6 bases). The CDR3 nucleotides are TGTGCCAGCAGAGCGGGTTATAGTATCAATGAGCAGTTCTTC. It encodes CASRAGYSINEQFF.